Here is one TCR beta chain with its context. TCRdb keeps only in-frame clones here, not all; method: immunoSEQ multiplex PCR. The sample has roughly 100,000 clones, 70% to 75% seen once. The sample comes from a study of CD8 T cell repertoires and HIV-1 epitope variants. Study-level information: Separate wells received one of Twenty-five Gag or Nef variant peptides. Epitopes were three Gag families plus Nef HW9 and YT9.

V shed 4 bases and J 3 bases; nucleotides not matched to a gene: 7. The length of the CDR3 is 15 residues. CDR1 SGDLS and CDR2 YYNGEE come from the germline V gene. The receptor's source is a male donor with HIV. Sequencing used uncultured baseline CD8+ T cells from peripheral blood mononuclear cells (PBMCs). The chain couples TRBV9 to TRBJ1-1; 9 bases agree with TRBD1. For the CDR3, the DNA is TGTGCCAGCAGCATCCAAGACAGGGGGTACACTGAAGCTTTCTTT. This codes for CASSIQDRGYTEAFF.